The clone carrying this T cell receptor (beta chain) occurred a few times. Its antigen is as yet unknown. Vbeta (60) and Jbeta (13) primers were used in the PCR. Per the original methods: Per a later analysis, the number of unique TCR beta chains was roughly 83 million, of which some 10 million were shared. TCRdb keeps only in-frame clones here, not all; method: immunoSEQ multiplex PCR. For V, J and clone size, that table is used; D and trimming come from the DNA. Of 85,000 to 100,000 clones listed, approximately 57% were seen once; the top ten hold about 6.7%. This record belongs to a study of cytomegalovirus exposure and HLA in healthy donors. The study, taken as a whole, reports: Researchers reported in a later analysis that a missense DCLRE1C variant was tied to TCR beta V- and J-gene trimming. One later analysis reportedly identified an Asian-associated ancestry cluster that showed fewer N-insertions than the approximately 710-donor mean.

Sequenced material: PBMCs. This sequence was found in a woman in her twenties or thirties in good health and CMV-seronegative.

The CDR3 reads CASSLRLAVLNEQFF. CDR3 in DNA: TGTGCCAGCAGCTTAAGACTAGCGGTCTTGAATGAGCAGTTCTTC. The rearrangement uses TRBV7-3 and TRBJ2-1; the match to TRBD2 covers 9 bases. The CDR3 covers 15 residues. The J segment lost 7 bases and the V segment lost 1 base, leaving 5 bases of the junction unmatched. The germline V gene has CDR1 SGHTA and CDR2 FQGTGA.